The next 8 T cell receptor beta chains were all read from a single sample in a study of PD-1 blockade in classical Hodgkin lymphoma (dated by TCRdb to 2019 to 2021). The library came from the immunoSEQ multiplex PCR assay. Entries here come from immuneACCESS through TCRdb and include only in-frame sequences with V and J called. Some clones fail to appear in such tables; in the studies checked, an unresolved V gene covers under half of the shortfall, and the cause of the remainder is unknown. The sample table contains tens of thousands of clones; only one count was recorded for around 94% of them. Approximately 8% of the sample goes to the ten largest clones. The sample's time point label, in plain terms: cycle 4 day 1 (C4D1), after less than seven weeks of nivolumab. All trial patients had relapsed after autologous stem cell transplantation, with cohorts A, B and C differing in prior brentuximab vedotin exposure.

Sequenced here: peripheral blood mononuclear cells (PBMCs), sampled before the fourth cycle of nivolumab. These receptors were obtained from a human donor with classical Hodgkin lymphoma.

The chain is built from TRBV11-2 and TRBJ1-1; D ambiguous. Germline CDR1 SGHAT, CDR2 FQNNGV. V shed 3 bases and J shed 1 base, with 12 bases lying between them. CDR3 size: 15 residues. CDR3 region: CASSFGVGGNTEAFF. In DNA, the CDR3 is TGTGCCAGCAGCTTCGGGGTAGGAGGGAACACTGAAGCTTTCTTT. The full variable domain, with the rest looked up from reference TRBV11-2 and TRBJ1-1, is EAGVAQSPRYKIIEKRQSVAFWCNPISGHATLYWYQQILGQGPKLLIQFQNNGVVDDSQLPKDRFSAERLKGVDSTLKIQPAKLEDSAVYLCASSFGVGGNTEAFFGQGTRLTVV.

This clone was seen only once. The chain recombines TRBV6-1 with TRBJ2-3; 7 bases are shared with TRBD2. This CDR3 is built from 14 residues. Per germline, CDR1 MNHNS and CDR2 SASEGT. Losses at the gene ends were 8 bases for V and 0 bases for J; bases not matched to a gene: 5. CDR3 protein: CASGRAGSTDTQYF. The CDR3 nucleotides read TGTGCCAGCGGGAGGGCAGGTAGCACAGATACGCAGTATTTT.

The chain links TRBV19 to TRBJ2-2; no firm D call. Germline loops: CDR1 LNHDA, CDR2 SQIVND (reference sequence). The CDR3 extends over 13 amino acids. In DNA, the CDR3 is TGTGCATCACTGGTGGGGAACACCGGGGAGCTGTTTTTT. Its protein product is CASLVGNTGELFF.

V is TRBV2 and J is TRBJ1-6; the D is unclear. Deletions cut 2 bases from V and 10 bases from J, with 24 bases between. The CDR3 contains 18 residues. Germline V gene data show CDR1 as SNHLY and CDR2 as FYNNEI. The chain's CDR3 is CASSETITKFGDESPLHF. The CDR3 coding sequence is TGTGCCAGCAGTGAAACTATTACCAAGTTTGGTGATGAGTCACCCCTCCACTTT.

V usage is TRBV7-9 and J usage is TRBJ2-7, with unresolved D. This CDR3 region has 14 residues. The germline gives CDR1 SEHNR, CDR2 FQNEAQ (reference sequence). Trimming removed 10 bases at V and 3 bases at J, with 19 bases between. The chain's CDR3 is CAIETPPHHYEQYF. CDR3 nucleotides: TGTGCCATCGAAACCCCCCCGCACCACTACGAGCAGTACTTC.

V is TRBV18 and J is TRBJ2-5; no clear D. CDR1 and CDR2 from the germline V gene are KGHSH and LQKENI. The CDR3 is 14 residues long. With 4 bases removed from V and 5 bases from J, the gap between germline ends came to 14 bases. In nucleotides, the CDR3 is TGTGCCAGCTCACTCGGCGGTTCGTTCGAGACCCAGTACTTC. Translating gives CASSLGGSFETQYF.

The chain couples TRBV10-3 to TRBJ2-3, with a weak D call TRBD2 (6 bases). V lost 7 bases and J 3 bases, leaving 14 bases between the germline ends. From germline, CDR1 is ENHRY and CDR2 SYGVKD. The CDR3 sequence is 14 residues long. CDR3 bases: TGTGCCATCAAAGAGGGCGGGGCAACAGATACGCAGTATTTT. The encoded protein is CAIKEGGATDTQYF.

There are a few counts of this clone. The chain joins TRBV28 to TRBJ2-6, with D hard to call. This CDR3 contains 15 residues. CDR1 is MDHEN, CDR2 SYDVKM, per germline. Trimming removed 1 base at V and 1 base at J, with 5 bases between. The CDR3 here is CASSLFLSGANVLTF. CDR3 coding DNA: TGTGCCAGCAGTTTATTTTTGTCTGGGGCCAACGTCCTGACTTTC.